The 28 T cell receptor beta chains reported below all come from one sample, sequenced in a study of blood T cell repertoires in COVID-19. Using immunoSEQ multiplex PCR, the repertoire was profiled, and TCRdb retains in-frame clones only, with some absent. The sample consists of about 210,000 clones, roughly four fifths of them appearing once. Sequencing used peripheral blood. The source is a woman in her forties or fifties with active or convalescent COVID-19.

This chain links TRBV6-5 with TRBJ2-2, with D perhaps matching TRBD1 (6 bases). CDR1 is MNHEY, CDR2 SVGAGI, per germline. Trimming removed 7 bases from V and 3 bases from J, with 9 bases in between. The CDR3 spans 13 residues. The CDR3 DNA sequence: TGTGCCAGCACACAGGGTTACACCGGGGAGCTGTTTTTT. Amino acid sequence: CASTQGYTGELFF.

In this sample, this clone turned up once. The rearrangement uses TRBV5-8 and TRBJ1-4; D is unclear. Trimming stripped 0 bases from V and 6 bases from J, with 21 bases between. Germline-derived CDR1 and CDR2 are SGHTS and YDEGEE. This CDR3 region has 18 residues. This CDR3 reads CASSLAGIRLTGDEKLFF. The CDR3 nucleotides are TGTGCCAGCAGCTTGGCGGGGATACGGCTTACCGGGGATGAAAAACTGTTTTTT.

The chain couples TRBV5-1 to TRBJ1-2; D call uncertain. The CDR3 is 15 amino acids. Germline CDR1 is SGHRS and CDR2 is YFSETQ. CDR3 bases: TGCGCGGTTGGAGAAACAGCGGCCAGCTCGGATGGCTACACCTTC. This translates into CAVGETAASSDGYTF.

V and J are TRBV15 and TRBJ1-5, with TRBD1 as a possible D gene (6 bases). The length of the CDR3 is 18 residues. Germline CDR1 is LNHNV and CDR2 is YYDKDF (reference sequence). The ends were cut back, 4 bases at V and 4 bases at J, with 23 bases in the middle. This CDR3 is CATSKRGTGGAWNQPQHF. The CDR3 nucleotides read TGTGCCACCAGCAAGAGGGGGACGGGTGGGGCTTGGAATCAGCCCCAGCATTTT. The variable domain in full, completed from reference TRBV15 and TRBJ1-5, reads DAMVIQNPRYQVTQFGKPVTLSCSQTLNHNVMYWYQQKSSQAPKLLFHYYDKDFNNEADTPDNFQSRRPNTSFCFLDIRSPGLGDTAMYLCATSKRGTGGAWNQPQHFGDGTRLSIL.

The chain links TRBV6-5 to TRBJ1-2, with a possible D match to TRBD1 (5 bases). Germline CDR1 reads MNHEY; CDR2 reads SVGAGI. Trimming removed 6 bases at V and 4 bases at J, with 18 bases between. The CDR3 has 15 amino acids. Here the CDR3 reads CASRRTREPVYGYTF. In nucleotides, the CDR3 is TGTGCCAGCAGACGCACCAGGGAACCCGTCTATGGCTACACCTTC.

The V and J genes are TRBV11-2 and TRBJ2-3; TRBD2 agrees at 8 bases. The junction had 14 bases not matched to a gene; V was cut back by 5 bases and J by 13 bases. Germline V lookup: CDR1 SGHAT, CDR2 FQNNGV. The CDR3 length is 14 residues. The CDR3 DNA reads TGTGCCAGCAGCGACTCTAGCGGGTCCCGCTTAGAGTATTTT. Translation: CASSDSSGSRLEYF.

The genes are TRBV4-1 and TRBJ2-1; a weak D match, TRBD2 (6 bases). The ends were cut back, 0 bases at V and 3 bases at J, with 12 bases in the middle. This CDR3 contains 16 residues. Looked up from germline, CDR1 is MGHRA and CDR2 is YSYEKL. The CDR3 loop reads CASSQEGRLDYNEQFF. CDR3 nucleotides: TGCGCCAGCAGCCAAGAAGGTCGACTAGACTACAATGAGCAGTTCTTC.

The chain joins TRBV6-2 or TRBV6-3 to TRBJ1-2, with TRBD1 identical over 8 bases. This CDR3 spans 15 amino acids. V gave up 0 bases and J gave up 8 bases; unmatched junction bases: 8. Germline V gene lookup returns CDR1 MNHEY and CDR2 SVGEGT. CDR3 sequence (DNA): TGTGCCAGCAGTTACTCGAGTGGACAGGGAAACGGCTACACCTTC. As protein: CASSYSSGQGNGYTF.

The chain uses TRBV28 and TRBJ2-7; weak D call: TRBD1 (5 bases). The CDR3 contains 13 residues. The V and J ends lost 4 bases and 4 bases respectively, with 11 bases between them. Germline-derived CDR1 and CDR2 are MDHEN and SYDVKM. The CDR3 protein is CASSSLRVYEQYF. The CDR3 DNA reads as TGTGCCAGCAGTTCCCTCAGGGTTTACGAGCAGTACTTC. The whole variable domain, remainder taken from reference TRBV28 and TRBJ2-7, is DVKVTQSSRYLVKRTGEKVFLECVQDMDHENMFWYRQDPGLGLRLIYFSYDVKMKEKGDIPEGYSVSREKKERFSLILESASTNQTSMYLCASSSLRVYEQYFGPGTRLTVT.

The chain has TRBV6-5 and TRBJ1-5, with TRBD1 matching over 7 bases. After removal of 6 bases from V and 5 bases from J, the junction contained 1 base not matched to a gene. CDR3 size: 12 residues. Per the germline V gene, CDR1 is MNHEY and CDR2 is SVGAGI. CDR3 residues: CASRTGHQPQHF. DNA for the CDR3: TGTGCCAGCAGGACAGGGCATCAGCCCCAGCATTTT.

The rearrangement joins TRBV3-1 (or the pseudogene TRBV3-2) to TRBJ2-5, with a possible D match to TRBD2 (7 bases). The germline V gene encodes CDR1 LGHDT and CDR2 YNNKEL (reference sequence). V lost 4 bases and J 5 bases, leaving 20 bases between the germline ends. CDR3 length equals 16 residues. The chain's CDR3 is CASSPRGGALIETQYF. The CDR3 DNA is TGTGCCAGCAGCCCTCGAGGGGGGGCCCTGATTGAGACCCAGTACTTC.

The chain employs TRBV28 and TRBJ2-7; TRBD2 might be the D (5 bases). Trimming took off 6 bases at V and 4 bases at J, with 31 bases between the two ends. Germline CDR1 MDHEN, CDR2 SYDVKM. CDR3 length: 19 residues. As DNA, the CDR3 is TGTGCCAGCAGGGGCCCCGGGCACGAACTAGAAAGGAGAATATACGAGCAGTACTTC. Translated: CASRGPGHELERRIYEQYF.

The chain has TRBV6-5 and TRBJ1-6, with 7 positions matching TRBD1. Germline V gene data show CDR1 as MNHEY and CDR2 as SVGAGI. This CDR3 is built from 15 residues. V was pared by 6 bases and J by 7 bases, with 9 bases of the junction left unmatched. Written as DNA, the CDR3 is TGTGCCAGCAGCGGTCGGGGGACAGAGAATTCACCCCTCCACTTT. Translated: CASSGRGTENSPLHF.

The genes are TRBV28 and TRBJ1-2, with TRBD1 matching 7 bases. The J segment lost 7 bases and the V segment lost 6 bases, leaving 8 bases of the junction unmatched. Germline V gene sequence: CDR1 MDHEN, CDR2 SYDVKM. The CDR3 spans 13 residues. The CDR3 DNA follows: TGTGCCAGCAGCGCGGACAGGAGGGCTGGCTACACCTTC. This codes for CASSADRRAGYTF.

V gene TRBV7-6 combines with J gene TRBJ2-3; 8 nucleotides align to TRBD2. V dropped 0 bases and J dropped 3; count of bases not matched to a gene: 5. This CDR3 is built from 16 residues. Germline V gene sequence: CDR1 SGHVS, CDR2 FNYEAQ. This CDR3 reads CASSLALSGITDTQYF. The CDR3 region has the DNA TGTGCCAGCAGCTTAGCGCTTAGCGGGATTACAGATACGCAGTATTTT.

This clone was counted between two and nine times. This chain joins TRBV28 and TRBJ1-5; D possibly corresponds to TRBD1 (5 bases). V was shortened by 6 bases and J by 2 bases, with 14 bases between the two germline ends. The germline CDR1 and CDR2 sequences are MDHEN and SYDVKM. CDR3 length equals 15 residues. CDR3 sequence (DNA): TGTGCCAGCAGCGTGGGGACTGTGGGCAATCAGCCCCAGCATTTT. Protein product: CASSVGTVGNQPQHF.

The J gene is TRBJ2-2, the V gene TRBV27, with D perhaps matching TRBD2 (5 bases). V dropped 4 bases and J dropped 6 bases, with 9 bases sitting between them. The germline gives CDR1 MNHEY, CDR2 SMNVEV (reference sequence). The CDR3 loop spans 13 amino acids. CDR3: CASSYRTPGELFF. The CDR3 DNA follows: TGTGCCAGCAGTTACCGGACTCCCGGGGAGCTGTTTTTT.

V gene TRBV10-3 combines with J gene TRBJ1-6; D remains unclear. Germline CDR1 ENHRY, CDR2 SYGVKD. Trimming took off 7 bases at V and 10 bases at J, with 14 bases between the two ends. The CDR3 covers 13 residues. CDR3 coding DNA: TGTGCCATCATGAGGGAAGTGGGGTCACCCCTCCACTTT. Translating gives CAIMREVGSPLHF.

CDR3 region: CASSETTTRAFF. CDR3 sequence (DNA): TGTGCCAGCAGTGAAACTACGACGCGAGCTTTCTTT. This rearrangement joins TRBV6-1 to TRBJ1-1; D remains unclear. There are 12 residues in the CDR3. In germline, CDR1 is MNHNS, CDR2 SASEGT. The ends were cut back, 2 bases at V and 10 bases at J, with 11 bases in the middle.

The rearrangement uses TRBV2 and TRBJ1-1, with 9 bases lining up with TRBD1. The junction had 4 bases not matched to a gene; V was cut back by 7 bases and J by 7 bases. CDR3 length equals 12 residues. Germline lookup yields CDR1 SNHLY and CDR2 FYNNEI. In nucleotides, the CDR3 is TGTGCCAGCACCGGGACAGGGTTTGAAGCTTTCTTT. Translation gives CASTGTGFEAFF.

The chain's CDR3 is CASSPPDRGRGYTF. Here the CDR3 DNA reads TGTGCCAGCTCACCACCCGACAGGGGTAGGGGCTACACCTTC. The chain recombines TRBV18 with TRBJ1-2, with TRBD1 matching over 8 bases. After removal of 0 bases from V and 8 bases from J, the junction contained 5 bases not matched to a gene. CDR1 and CDR2 from the germline V gene are KGHSH and LQKENI. This CDR3 is 14 amino acids long.

Concerning this clone itself: Other DNA sequences of this sample code for an identical CDR3. This chain connects TRBV5-4 to TRBJ2-1; 9 bases map to TRBD1. The CDR3 extends over 14 amino acids. Germline CDR1 reads SGHNT; CDR2 reads YYREEE (reference sequence). J gave up 8 bases and V 4 bases, and 7 bases lay outside the gene matches. The CDR3 loop is CASSPGTGRDEQFF. In DNA form, the CDR3 reads TGTGCCAGCAGCCCAGGGACAGGGCGGGATGAGCAGTTCTTC.

The V gene is TRBV10-2, the J gene TRBJ2-1, with D possibly matching TRBD1 (6 bases). The CDR3 consists of 14 residues. V gave up 4 bases and J gave up 4 bases, with 11 bases separating them. Per the germline V gene, CDR1 is WSHSY and CDR2 is SAAADI. CDR3 in DNA: TGCGCCAGCAGTGTCGCGACAGGTTACAATGAGCAGTTCTTC. This sequence encodes CASSVATGYNEQFF.

The chain couples TRBV3-1 (or the pseudogene TRBV3-2) to TRBJ2-3; 11 nucleotides line up with TRBD2. The trim removed 4 bases at V and 6 bases at J, leaving 9 bases unmatched. The CDR3 contains 16 residues. The V gene's germline CDR1 is LGHDT and CDR2 YNNKEL (reference sequence). The CDR3 DNA follows: TGTGCCAGCAGCCTCCCGACTAGCGGGACTGTGGATACGCAGTATTTT. The encoded protein is CASSLPTSGTVDTQYF.

A few counts support this clone. The chain recombines TRBV29-1 with TRBJ2-7, with D perhaps TRBD2 (7 bases). The CDR3 runs to 13 residues. Germline values: CDR1 SQVTM, CDR2 ANQGSEA. The V and J ends lost 4 bases and 2 bases respectively, with 12 bases between them. This chain's CDR3 is CSVVGGRAYEQYF. The DNA of the CDR3 is TGCAGCGTTGTAGGGGGGAGGGCCTACGAGCAGTACTTC.

The chain carries TRBV28 and TRBJ1-2, with TRBD1 identical over 7 bases. The CDR3 is 12 amino acids. CDR1 is MDHEN and CDR2 is SYDVKM in the germline V gene. J gave up 8 bases and V 4 bases, and 4 bases lay outside the gene matches. The CDR3 is CASSYRGRGYTF. The CDR3 nucleotides are TGTGCCAGCAGTTACAGGGGTCGGGGCTACACCTTC.

V and J are TRBV6-5 and TRBJ2-7, with D unresolved. CDR3 length: 13 amino acids. The ends were cut back, 6 bases at V and 0 bases at J, with 9 bases in the middle. Germline V gene lookup returns CDR1 MNHEY and CDR2 SVGAGI. The CDR3 sequence is CASSPLASYEQYF. The CDR3, as DNA: TGTGCCAGCAGCCCCTTAGCCTCCTACGAGCAGTACTTC.

The rearrangement links TRBV5-1 to TRBJ2-1; D might be TRBD2 (7 bases). Germline values: CDR1 SGHRS, CDR2 YFSETQ. The CDR3 contains 15 residues. Trimming left V 1 base short and J 8 bases short, with 16 bases between. CDR3 in amino acids: CASSLRGGSGYEQFF. Here the CDR3 DNA reads TGCGCCAGCAGCTTGAGGGGGGGCTCTGGATATGAGCAGTTCTTC.